A single sample is the source of the 27 T cell receptor beta chains below, sequenced in a study of blood T cell repertoires in COVID-19. Only in-frame clones appear in the TCRdb table, and some are missing; sequencing was by immunoSEQ multiplex PCR. This sample has 250,000 to 300,000 clones; approximately 88% occur once, and the top ten carry less than 2%. The sample taken for sequencing was PBMCs or T cells enriched from blood (not recorded which). These receptors all come from a woman in her thirties or forties who had recovered from COVID-19.

The chain carries TRBV19 and TRBJ2-7; the match to TRBD1 covers 9 bases. Germline assignment: CDR1 LNHDA and CDR2 SQIVND (reference sequence). J was trimmed by 5 bases and V by 5 bases; bases with no gene match: 13. The CDR3 is made up of 16 amino acids. The CDR3 loop is CASSDRQGVTRDEQYF. The CDR3 DNA is TGTGCCAGTAGTGACCGACAGGGGGTAACGAGGGACGAGCAGTACTTC.

The V and J genes are TRBV5-1 and TRBJ2-2; TRBD1 matches 8 bases. Trimming at V came to 5 bases and at J to 4 bases, leaving 7 bases not matched to a gene. This CDR3 is 15 amino acids long. Germline-derived CDR1 and CDR2 are SGHRS and YFSETQ. The CDR3 loop reads CASSSGQGRTGELFF. CDR3 DNA sequence: TGCGCCAGCAGTTCCGGACAGGGACGCACCGGGGAGCTGTTTTTT.

The rearrangement links TRBV2 to TRBJ1-1; D gene unclear. Germline-derived CDR1 and CDR2 are SNHLY and FYNNEI. CDR3 length: 12 amino acids. In DNA, the CDR3 is TGTGCTACGTCGCGGGGGAACACTGAAGCTTTCTTT. It yields the protein CATSRGNTEAFF.

The chain is built from TRBV5-8 and TRBJ1-2; D gene uncertain. From germline, CDR1 is SGHTS and CDR2 YDEGEE. The CDR3 length is 10 residues. V lost 5 bases and J 8 bases, leaving 7 bases between the germline ends. This CDR3 reads CASRWLGYTF. The CDR3 DNA sequence: TGTGCCAGCAGGTGGCTGGGCTACACCTTC.

The rearrangement uses TRBV3-1 (or the pseudogene TRBV3-2) and TRBJ2-7; tentatively, D is TRBD1 (5 bases). The CDR3 sequence is 12 residues long. Germline V lookup: CDR1 LGHDT, CDR2 YNNKEL (reference sequence). Trimming took 3 bases from V and 2 from J, leaving 5 bases between them. The CDR3 DNA is TGTGCCAGCAGCCAGGGGCCCTACGAGCAGTACTTC. This gives the protein CASSQGPYEQYF.

The chain uses TRBV27 and TRBJ2-1; unclear D gene. Germline CDR1 MNHEY, CDR2 SMNVEV (reference sequence). The CDR3 runs to 11 residues. V lost 3 bases and J 9 bases, leaving 6 bases between the germline ends. The CDR3 protein is CASSFRAEQFF. The DNA of the CDR3 is TGTGCCAGCAGTTTTCGCGCTGAGCAGTTCTTC.

The chain employs TRBV2 and TRBJ2-7; D might be TRBD1 (6 bases). This CDR3 has 17 residues. Trimming stripped 6 bases from V and 3 bases from J, with 24 bases between. The germline V gene encodes CDR1 SNHLY and CDR2 FYNNEI. The CDR3, as DNA: TGTGCCAGCAGCGAGAATGTTGGGACATCGAATAACTACGAGCAGTACTTC. The encoded protein is CASSENVGTSNNYEQYF.

The gene calls are TRBV19 and TRBJ1-5, with D perhaps TRBD1 (6 bases). Germline CDR1 LNHDA, CDR2 SQIVND (reference sequence). Trimming cost V 7 bases and J 9 bases, with 19 bases left between them. This CDR3 spans 14 amino acids. In DNA form, the CDR3 reads TGTGCCAGTAACCGGGACACGGTAATCTCGCCCCAGCATTTT. Its protein is CASNRDTVISPQHF.

This chain joins TRBV7-8 and TRBJ1-5; TRBD1 matches at 10 bases. V trimming: 5 bases; J trimming: 6 bases; junction bases outside the gene matches: 7. Germline CDR1 and CDR2: SGHVS and FQNEAQ. The CDR3 is made up of 15 amino acids. DNA of the CDR3: TGTGCCAGCAGCAAGGACAGGGGGAGAGGTCAGCCCCAGCATTTT. This gives the protein CASSKDRGRGQPQHF.

The sample holds one count of this clone. The chain couples TRBV5-1 to TRBJ1-2, with TRBD1 identical over 9 bases. CDR1 and CDR2 (germline): SGHRS, YFSETQ. Losses at the gene ends were 3 bases for V and 5 bases for J; bases not matched to a gene: 5. There are 14 residues in the CDR3. The CDR3 reads CASSSDRGSYGYTF. DNA for the CDR3: TGCGCCAGCAGCTCCGACAGGGGGTCTTATGGCTACACCTTC.

The genes are TRBV6-5 and TRBJ2-7; TRBD1 is a possible D gene (6 bases). V lost 6 bases, J lost 6 bases, and 12 bases lay in between. Per the germline V gene, CDR1 is MNHEY and CDR2 is SVGAGI. The CDR3 has 12 amino acids. CDR3 region: CASRTGKGEQYF. The CDR3, as DNA: TGTGCCAGCAGGACAGGAAAAGGCGAGCAGTACTTC.

V gene TRBV7-2 combines with J gene TRBJ2-2; D unclear. V was trimmed by 5 bases and J by 4 bases, leaving 8 bases between them. Looked up from germline, CDR1 is SGHTA and CDR2 is FQGNSA. The CDR3 has 13 residues. The CDR3 DNA follows: TGTGCCAGCAGCCGAGGAGTCACCGGGGAGCTGTTTTTT. The encoded protein is CASSRGVTGELFF. The complete variable domain, with remaining parts taken from reference TRBV7-2 and TRBJ2-2, reads GAGVSQSPSNKVTEKGKDVELRCDPISGHTALYWYRQSLGQGLEFLIYFQGNSAPDKSGLPSDRFSAERTGGSVSTLTIQRTQQEDSAVYLCASSRGVTGELFFGEGSRLTVL.

This clone was detected only once. The CDR3 DNA follows: TGTGCCAGCAGCTTATACCTAGCGGCGGGCACAGATACGCAGTATTTT. Translated: CASSLYLAAGTDTQYF. The chain uses TRBV7-2 and TRBJ2-3; 7 nucleotides align to TRBD2. This CDR3 is 16 amino acids long. Germline V gives CDR1 SGHTA, CDR2 FQGNSA. Trimming removed 2 bases from V and 1 base from J; junction bases left unmatched: 6.

The chain combines TRBV19 with TRBJ2-3, with 8 bases fitting TRBD2. Germline trimming cut 4 bases from V and 6 bases from J; bases unmatched to any gene: 3. In germline, CDR1 is LNHDA, CDR2 SQIVND (reference sequence). This CDR3 has 13 amino acids. As DNA, the CDR3 is TGTGCCAGTAGTAACCGCGGGGGGGATACGCAGTATTTT. Protein: CASSNRGGDTQYF.

The J gene is TRBJ1-5, the V gene TRBV7-9, with D perhaps TRBD1 (5 bases). Germline CDR1 SEHNR, CDR2 FQNEAQ (reference sequence). The CDR3 length is 13 residues. The V end was cut by 5 bases, the J end by 3 bases, with 8 bases between. CDR3 bases: TGTGCCAGCAGCCTTGGGGCCAATCAGCCCCAGCATTTT. This codes for CASSLGANQPQHF.

The V call is TRBV30, the J call TRBJ1-5; no clear D. CDR1 is GTSNPN and CDR2 is SVGIG in the germline V gene (reference sequence). The CDR3 runs to 13 residues. V gave up 5 bases and J gave up 2 bases, with 10 bases separating them. Here the CDR3 DNA reads TGTGCCTGGGCCTCGCAGGGCAATCAGCCCCAGCATTTT. This gives the protein CAWASQGNQPQHF.

This clone was counted between two and nine times. The chain recombines TRBV7-9 with TRBJ1-3; 8 bases line up with TRBD1. The length of the CDR3 is 13 residues. CDR1 is SEHNR, CDR2 FQNEAQ, per germline (reference sequence). V was pared by 4 bases and J by 7 bases, with 3 bases of the junction left unmatched. CDR3 DNA: TGTGCCAGCAGCTCGGACAGGGTGAACACCATATATTTT. Its translation is CASSSDRVNTIYF.

The rearrangement uses TRBV7-8 and TRBJ2-5; D is uncertain. Germline lookup yields CDR1 SGHVS and CDR2 FQNEAQ. The V gene lost 4 bases and the J gene lost 2 bases, with 8 bases spanning the gap. The CDR3 is made up of 13 amino acids. The CDR3 bases are TGTGCCAGCAGCTCGCGTCATCAAGAGACCCAGTACTTC. Protein product: CASSSRHQETQYF.

The J gene is TRBJ1-6, the V gene TRBV4-2, with TRBD1 matching over 7 bases. The trim removed 4 bases at V and 7 bases at J, leaving 10 bases unmatched. CDR3 length: 16 residues. Germline assignment: CDR1 LGHNA and CDR2 YNFKEQ. The CDR3 protein is CASSPDWTGRNSPLHF. The CDR3 region has the DNA TGTGCCAGCAGCCCAGACTGGACAGGACGCAATTCACCCCTCCACTTT.

In nucleotides, the CDR3 is TGTGCCAGCACCCAACCGTTAGAGGCGGGGGGGCTCAATGAGCAGTTCTTC. This translates into CASTQPLEAGGLNEQFF. The chain uses TRBV11-2 and TRBJ2-1; TRBD2 agrees at 9 bases. The CDR3 consists of 17 residues. The J segment lost 6 bases and the V segment lost 7 bases, leaving 16 bases of the junction unmatched. Germline CDR1 and CDR2: SGHAT and FQNNGV.

DNA of the CDR3: TGTGCCAGCAGTGTCGCGACCTATAATTCACCCCTCCACTTT. It specifies CASSVATYNSPLHF. The chain is built from TRBV2 and TRBJ1-6; D unclear. V was trimmed by 4 bases and J by 2 bases, leaving 6 bases between them. The germline CDR1 and CDR2 sequences are SNHLY and FYNNEI. This CDR3 region has 14 residues.

The chain employs TRBV3-1 (or the pseudogene TRBV3-2) and TRBJ1-1, with 10 bases identical to TRBD1. With 6 bases clipped from V and 5 bases from J, the junction kept 3 bases outside the gene matches. The germline V gene has CDR1 LGHDT and CDR2 YNNKEL (reference sequence). The CDR3 spans 13 residues. The CDR3 DNA reads as TGTGCCAGCAGGACAGGGGGCCAGACTGAAGCTTTCTTT. It specifies CASRTGGQTEAFF.

The chain carries TRBV29-1 and TRBJ1-1; the D gene is possibly TRBD1 (5 bases). Per the germline V gene, CDR1 is SQVTM and CDR2 is ANQGSEA. The CDR3 is 14 residues long. With 4 bases removed from V and 6 bases from J, the gap between germline ends came to 18 bases. The DNA for the CDR3 is TGCAGCGTTGCGTTACAGGCGGAACAATCTGAAGCTTTCTTT. Translation gives CSVALQAEQSEAFF.

V and J are TRBV2 and TRBJ1-1; D is undetermined. V was clipped by 9 bases and J by 0 bases, with 11 bases between them. CDR1 and CDR2 from the germline V gene are SNHLY and FYNNEI. The CDR3 has 13 amino acids. This chain's CDR3 is CARTLRVNTEAFF. CDR3 coding DNA: TGTGCCAGGACACTGCGGGTGAACACTGAAGCTTTCTTT.

This clone was seen only a few times. This chain uses TRBV7-2 with TRBJ1-2; 9 bases line up with TRBD1. Looked up from germline, CDR1 is SGHTA and CDR2 is FQGNSA. The J segment lost 7 bases and the V segment lost 1 base, leaving 7 bases of the junction unmatched. The CDR3 sequence is 15 residues long. The CDR3 sequence is CASSLDGTGRSGYTF. DNA for the CDR3: TGTGCCAGCAGCTTAGACGGGACAGGGCGGTCTGGCTACACCTTC.

The rearrangement links TRBV11-3 to TRBJ1-3, with TRBD1 matching over 8 bases. Per germline, CDR1 SGHNT and CDR2 YENEEA. The CDR3 has 15 residues. V lost 1 base and J lost 4; bases outside the gene matches: 3. For the CDR3, the DNA is TGTGCCAGCAGCTTAGGGACAGGGCCCGGAAACACCATATATTTT. This gives the protein CASSLGTGPGNTIYF.

The rearrangement uses TRBV3-1 (or the pseudogene TRBV3-2) and TRBJ1-1; tentatively, D is TRBD1 (6 bases). CDR1 LGHDT and CDR2 YNNKEL come from the germline V gene (reference sequence). The germline V and J ends were trimmed by 3 bases and 0 bases, with 8 bases remaining between them. CDR3 length equals 14 residues. The CDR3 reads CASSQGQLNTEAFF. The CDR3 bases are TGTGCCAGCAGCCAGGGACAACTGAACACTGAAGCTTTCTTT.